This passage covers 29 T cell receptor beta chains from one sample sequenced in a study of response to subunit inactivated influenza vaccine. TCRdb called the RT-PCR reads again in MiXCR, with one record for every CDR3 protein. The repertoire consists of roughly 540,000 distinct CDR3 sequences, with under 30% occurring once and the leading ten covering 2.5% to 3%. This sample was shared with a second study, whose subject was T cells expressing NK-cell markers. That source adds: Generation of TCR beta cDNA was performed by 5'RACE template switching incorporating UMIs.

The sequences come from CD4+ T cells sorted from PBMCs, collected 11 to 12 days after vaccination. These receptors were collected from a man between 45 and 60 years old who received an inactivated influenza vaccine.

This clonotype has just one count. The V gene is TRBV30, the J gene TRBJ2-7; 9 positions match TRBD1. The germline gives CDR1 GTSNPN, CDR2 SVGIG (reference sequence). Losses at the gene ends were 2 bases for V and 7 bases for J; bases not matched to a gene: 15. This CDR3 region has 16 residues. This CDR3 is CAWSRPRTGASREQYF. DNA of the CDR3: TGTGCCTGGAGTCGACCCCGGACAGGGGCCTCTCGGGAGCAGTACTTC.

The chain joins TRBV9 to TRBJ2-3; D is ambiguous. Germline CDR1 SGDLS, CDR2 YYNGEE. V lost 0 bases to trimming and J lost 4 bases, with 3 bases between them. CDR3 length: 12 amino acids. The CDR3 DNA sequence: TGTGCCAGCAGCGTAGAAGCAGATACGCAGTATTTT. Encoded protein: CASSVEADTQYF.

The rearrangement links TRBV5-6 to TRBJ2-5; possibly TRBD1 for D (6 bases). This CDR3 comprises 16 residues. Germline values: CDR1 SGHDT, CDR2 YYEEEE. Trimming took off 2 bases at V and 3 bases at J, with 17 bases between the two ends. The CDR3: CASSFLPGHREETQYF. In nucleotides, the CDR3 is TGTGCCAGCAGCTTCTTACCGGGACATCGAGAAGAGACCCAGTACTTC.

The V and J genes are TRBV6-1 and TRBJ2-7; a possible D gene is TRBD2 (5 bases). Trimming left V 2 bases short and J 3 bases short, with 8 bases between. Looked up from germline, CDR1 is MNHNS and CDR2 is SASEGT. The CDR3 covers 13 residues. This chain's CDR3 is CASSEYGGYEQYF. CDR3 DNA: TGTGCCAGCAGTGAATATGGAGGCTACGAGCAGTACTTC.

The CDR3 loop is CASSLYLAGSTDTQYF. The CDR3 region has the DNA TGTGCCAGCAGCTTGTATTTAGCGGGAAGCACAGATACGCAGTATTTT. The rearrangement links TRBV5-4 to TRBJ2-3; 8 bases map to TRBD2. V lost 1 base and J lost 0; bases outside the gene matches: 4. CDR1 is SGHNT and CDR2 is YYREEE in the germline V gene (reference sequence). This CDR3 contains 16 residues.

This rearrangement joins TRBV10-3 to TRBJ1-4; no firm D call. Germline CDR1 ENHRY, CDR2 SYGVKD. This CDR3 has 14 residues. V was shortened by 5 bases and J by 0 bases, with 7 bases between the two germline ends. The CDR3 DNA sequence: TGTGCCATCAGTCCAATCGCAACTAATGAAAAACTGTTTTTT. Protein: CAISPIATNEKLFF.

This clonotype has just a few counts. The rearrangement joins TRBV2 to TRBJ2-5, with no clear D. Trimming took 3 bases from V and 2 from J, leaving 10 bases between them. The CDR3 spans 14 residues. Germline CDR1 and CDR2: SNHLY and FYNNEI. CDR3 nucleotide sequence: TGTGCCAGCAGTGATTTTGGCAGTCAAGAGACCCAGTACTTC. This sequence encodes CASSDFGSQETQYF.

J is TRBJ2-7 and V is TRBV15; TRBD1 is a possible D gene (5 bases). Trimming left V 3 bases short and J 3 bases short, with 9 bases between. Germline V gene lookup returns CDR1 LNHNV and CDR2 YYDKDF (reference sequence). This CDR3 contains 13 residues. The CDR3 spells CATSSHRGYEQYF. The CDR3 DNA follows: TGTGCCACCAGCAGCCATAGGGGCTACGAGCAGTACTTC.

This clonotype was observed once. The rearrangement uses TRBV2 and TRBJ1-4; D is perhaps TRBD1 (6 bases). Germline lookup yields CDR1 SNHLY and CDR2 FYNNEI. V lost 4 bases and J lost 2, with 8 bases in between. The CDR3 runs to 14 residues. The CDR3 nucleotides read TGTGCCAGCAGTGTACAGGGTACTAATGAAAAACTGTTTTTT. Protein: CASSVQGTNEKLFF.

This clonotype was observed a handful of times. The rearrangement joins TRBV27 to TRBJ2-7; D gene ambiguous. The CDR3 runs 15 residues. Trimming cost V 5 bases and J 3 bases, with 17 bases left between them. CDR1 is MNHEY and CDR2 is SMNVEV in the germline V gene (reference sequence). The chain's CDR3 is CASSPDGFVDYEQYF. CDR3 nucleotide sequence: TGTGCCAGCAGTCCGGACGGCTTCGTCGACTACGAGCAGTACTTC.

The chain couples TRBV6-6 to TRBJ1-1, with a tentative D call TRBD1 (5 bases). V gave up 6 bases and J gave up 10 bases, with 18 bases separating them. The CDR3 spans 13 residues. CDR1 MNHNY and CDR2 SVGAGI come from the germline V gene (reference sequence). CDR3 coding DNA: TGTGCCAGCAGGAGCGCGGGGCGGGTGGTAGCTTTCTTT. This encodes CASRSAGRVVAFF.

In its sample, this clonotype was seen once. CDR3 in amino acids: CASSPRTSGSGNEQFF. DNA for the CDR3: TGTGCCAGCAGCCCCCGGACTAGCGGGAGCGGCAATGAGCAGTTCTTC. The J gene is TRBJ2-1, the V gene TRBV7-7, with 13 bases matching TRBD2. This CDR3 is built from 16 residues. The trim removed 5 bases at V and 6 bases at J, leaving 7 bases unmatched. The germline gives CDR1 SSHAT, CDR2 FNYEAQ (reference sequence). The complete variable domain, with remaining parts taken from reference TRBV7-7 and TRBJ2-1, reads GAGVSQSPRYKVTKRGQDVTLRCDPISSHATLYWYQQALGQGPEFLTYFNYEAQPDKSGLPSDRFSAERPEGSISTLTIQRTEQRDSAMYRCASSPRTSGSGNEQFFGPGTRLTVL.

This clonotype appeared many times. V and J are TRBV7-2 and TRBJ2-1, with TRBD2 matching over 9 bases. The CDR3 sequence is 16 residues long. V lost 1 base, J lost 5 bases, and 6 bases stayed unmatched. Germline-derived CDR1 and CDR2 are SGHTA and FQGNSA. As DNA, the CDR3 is TGTGCCAGCAGCTTAGTCTCGACTAGCGGTAACAATGAGCAGTTCTTC. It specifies CASSLVSTSGNNEQFF.

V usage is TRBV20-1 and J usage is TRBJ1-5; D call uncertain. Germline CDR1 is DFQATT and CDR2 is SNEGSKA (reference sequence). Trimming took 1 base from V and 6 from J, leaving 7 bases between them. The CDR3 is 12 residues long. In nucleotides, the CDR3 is TGCAGTGCTAGAGTATTTAGTCAGCCCCAGCATTTT. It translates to CSARVFSQPQHF.

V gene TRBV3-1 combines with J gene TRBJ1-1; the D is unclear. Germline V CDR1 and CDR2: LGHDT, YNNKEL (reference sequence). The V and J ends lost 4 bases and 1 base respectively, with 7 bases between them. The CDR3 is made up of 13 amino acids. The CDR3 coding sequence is TGTGCCAGCAGCCCGGCCTGGAACACTGAAGCTTTCTTT. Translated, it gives CASSPAWNTEAFF.

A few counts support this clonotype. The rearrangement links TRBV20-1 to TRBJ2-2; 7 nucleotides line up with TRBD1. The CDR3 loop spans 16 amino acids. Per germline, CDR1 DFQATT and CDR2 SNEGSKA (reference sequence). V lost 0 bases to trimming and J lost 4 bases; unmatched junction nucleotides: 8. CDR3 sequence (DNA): TGCAGTGCTAGAGATACCCGTTACAGGGGCACCGGGGAGCTGTTTTTT. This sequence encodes CSARDTRYRGTGELFF.

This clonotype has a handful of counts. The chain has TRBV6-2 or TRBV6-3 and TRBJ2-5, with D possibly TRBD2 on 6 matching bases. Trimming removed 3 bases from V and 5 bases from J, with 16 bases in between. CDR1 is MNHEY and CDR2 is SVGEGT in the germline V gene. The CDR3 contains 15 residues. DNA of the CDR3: TGTGCCAGCAGTTATCGCGGCAGGGAGGCTGAGACCCAGTACTTC. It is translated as CASSYRGREAETQYF.

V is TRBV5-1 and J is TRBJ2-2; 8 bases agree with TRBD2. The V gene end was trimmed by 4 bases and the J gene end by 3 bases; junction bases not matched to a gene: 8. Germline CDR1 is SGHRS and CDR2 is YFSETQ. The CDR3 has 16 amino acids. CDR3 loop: CASSLSSGSYTGELFF. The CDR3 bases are TGCGCCAGCAGCCTCTCTAGCGGGTCGTACACCGGGGAGCTGTTTTTT. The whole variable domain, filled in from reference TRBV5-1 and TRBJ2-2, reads KAGVTQTPRYLIKTRGQQVTLSCSPISGHRSVSWYQQTPGQGLQFLFEYFSETQRNKGNFPGRFSGRQFSNSRSEMNVSTLELGDSALYLCASSLSSGSYTGELFFGEGSRLTVL.

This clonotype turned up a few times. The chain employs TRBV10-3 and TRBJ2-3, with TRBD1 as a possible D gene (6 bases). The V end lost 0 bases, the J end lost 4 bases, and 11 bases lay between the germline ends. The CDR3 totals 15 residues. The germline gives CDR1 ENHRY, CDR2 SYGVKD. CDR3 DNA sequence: TGTGCCATCAGTGAGTCCCTCAGGGGCCCAGATACGCAGTATTTT. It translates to CAISESLRGPDTQYF.

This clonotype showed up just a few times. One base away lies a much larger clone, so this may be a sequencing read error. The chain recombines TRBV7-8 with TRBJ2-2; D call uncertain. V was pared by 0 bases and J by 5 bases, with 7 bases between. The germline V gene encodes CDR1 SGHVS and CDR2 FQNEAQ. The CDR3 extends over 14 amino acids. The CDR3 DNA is TGTGCCAGCAGCTTAGCGCCGAGAACCGGGGAGCTGTTTTTT. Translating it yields CASSLAPRTGELFF. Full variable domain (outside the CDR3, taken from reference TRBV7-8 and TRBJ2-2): GAGVSQSPRYKVAKRGQDVALRCDPISGHVSLFWYQQALGQGPEFLTYFQNEAQLDKSGLPSDRFFAERPEGSVSTLKIQRTQQEDSAVYLCASSLAPRTGELFFGEGSRLTVL.

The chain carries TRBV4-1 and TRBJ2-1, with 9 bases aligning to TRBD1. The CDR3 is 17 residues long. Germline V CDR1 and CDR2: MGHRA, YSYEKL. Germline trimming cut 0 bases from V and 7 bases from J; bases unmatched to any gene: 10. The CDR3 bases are TGCGCCAGCAGCCAAGATCTCGGGACAGGGCAACGGAATGAGCAGTTCTTC. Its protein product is CASSQDLGTGQRNEQFF.

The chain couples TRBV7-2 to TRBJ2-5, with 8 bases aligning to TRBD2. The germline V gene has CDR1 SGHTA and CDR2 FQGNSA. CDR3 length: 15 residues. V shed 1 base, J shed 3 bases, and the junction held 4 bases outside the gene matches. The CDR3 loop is CASSLVGGRKETQYF. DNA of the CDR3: TGTGCCAGCAGCTTAGTTGGCGGGAGGAAAGAGACCCAGTACTTC.

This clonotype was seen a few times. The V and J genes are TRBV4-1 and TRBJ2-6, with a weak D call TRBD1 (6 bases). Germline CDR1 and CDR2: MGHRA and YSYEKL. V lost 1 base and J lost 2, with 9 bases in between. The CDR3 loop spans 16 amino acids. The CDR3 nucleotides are TGCGCCAGCAGCCAAGCTGACAGGACTGGGGCCAACGTCCTGACTTTC. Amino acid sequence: CASSQADRTGANVLTF.

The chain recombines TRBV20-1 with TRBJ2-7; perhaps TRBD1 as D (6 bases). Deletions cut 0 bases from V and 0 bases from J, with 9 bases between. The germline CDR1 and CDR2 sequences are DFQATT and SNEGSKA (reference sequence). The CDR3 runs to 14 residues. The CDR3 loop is CSAREKDSSYEQYF. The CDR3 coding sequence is TGCAGTGCTAGAGAAAAGGACAGCTCCTACGAGCAGTACTTC.

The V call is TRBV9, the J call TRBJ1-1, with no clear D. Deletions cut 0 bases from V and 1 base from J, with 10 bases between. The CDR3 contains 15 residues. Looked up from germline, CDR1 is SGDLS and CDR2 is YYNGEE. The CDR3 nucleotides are TGTGCCAGCAGCGTAGGTGTTTATAGGAACACTGAAGCTTTCTTT. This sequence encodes CASSVGVYRNTEAFF. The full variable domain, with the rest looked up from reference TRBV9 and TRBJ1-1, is DSGVTQTPKHLITATGQRVTLRCSPRSGDLSVYWYQQSLDQGLQFLIQYYNGEERAKGNILERFSAQQFPDLHSELNLSSLELGDSALYFCASSVGVYRNTEAFFGQGTRLTVV.

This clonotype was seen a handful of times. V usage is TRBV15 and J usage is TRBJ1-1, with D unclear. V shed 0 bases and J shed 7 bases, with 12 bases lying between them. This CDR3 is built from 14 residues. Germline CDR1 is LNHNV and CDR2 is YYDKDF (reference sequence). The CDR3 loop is CATSRDAWEGEAFF. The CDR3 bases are TGTGCCACCAGCAGAGACGCGTGGGAGGGTGAAGCTTTCTTT.

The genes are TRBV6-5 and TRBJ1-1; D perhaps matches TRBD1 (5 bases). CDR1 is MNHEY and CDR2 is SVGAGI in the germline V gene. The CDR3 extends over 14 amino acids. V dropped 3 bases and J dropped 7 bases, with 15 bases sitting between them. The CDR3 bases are TGTGCCAGCAGTTATTCCCCCGGGGCCCTTGAAGCTTTCTTT. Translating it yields CASSYSPGALEAFF.

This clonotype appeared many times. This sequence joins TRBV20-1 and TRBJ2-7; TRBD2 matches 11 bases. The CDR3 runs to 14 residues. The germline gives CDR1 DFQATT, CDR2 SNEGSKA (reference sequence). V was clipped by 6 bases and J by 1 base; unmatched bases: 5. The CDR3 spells CSATGTSGSYEQYF. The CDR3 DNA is TGCAGTGCGACCGGGACTAGCGGATCCTACGAGCAGTACTTC.

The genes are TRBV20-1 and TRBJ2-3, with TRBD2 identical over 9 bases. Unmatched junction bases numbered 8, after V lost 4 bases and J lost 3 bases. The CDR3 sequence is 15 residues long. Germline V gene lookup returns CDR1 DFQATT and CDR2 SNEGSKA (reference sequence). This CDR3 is CSAIRLAGLTDTQYF. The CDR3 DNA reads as TGCAGTGCTATCCGGCTAGCGGGATTGACAGATACGCAGTATTTT.